The clone carrying this TCR beta chain was observed a handful of times. The target antigen is unknown. TCRdb re-analysed the reads in MiXCR, keeping a single row per CDR3 protein. The sample lists 150,000 to 200,000 distinct CDR3 sequences, roughly 27% seen once, with just over 30% in the top ten. The data belong to a study of T cell repertoires in cytomegalovirus infection. Study outcomes and limitations: Cumulated frequencies of public TCR beta families served to identify carriers of CMV plus the relevant HLA. CMV-specific HLA-C-restricted TCR beta clonotypes dominated the ex vivo response.

Per germline, CDR1 SGHTA and CDR2 FQGNSA. The CDR3 length is 16 residues. V shed 4 bases, J shed 7 bases, and the junction held 7 bases outside the gene matches. This chain uses TRBV7-2 with TRBJ2-1; 13 bases agree with TRBD2. The receptor comes from a human donor in good health (CMV status not recorded). Some clones in this sample may be carry-over from other donors' samples. The sample comprised PBMCs. In DNA form, the CDR3 reads TGTGCCAGCAGCTATACTAGCGGGGGGGCCAAGAATGAGCAGTTCTTC. Its translation: CASSYTSGGAKNEQFF.